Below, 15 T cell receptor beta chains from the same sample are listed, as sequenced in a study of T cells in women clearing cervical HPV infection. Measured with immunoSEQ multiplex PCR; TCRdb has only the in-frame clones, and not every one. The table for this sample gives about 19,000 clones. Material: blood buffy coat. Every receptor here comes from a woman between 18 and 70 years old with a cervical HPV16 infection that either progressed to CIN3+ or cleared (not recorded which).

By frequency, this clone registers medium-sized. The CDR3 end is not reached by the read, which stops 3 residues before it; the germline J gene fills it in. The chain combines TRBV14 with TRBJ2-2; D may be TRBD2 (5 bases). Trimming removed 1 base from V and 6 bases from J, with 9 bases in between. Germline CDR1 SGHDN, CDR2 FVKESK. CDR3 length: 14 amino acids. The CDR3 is CASSQVRGAGELFF. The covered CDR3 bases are TGTGCCAGCAGCCAAGTCCGGGGTGCCGGGGAG.

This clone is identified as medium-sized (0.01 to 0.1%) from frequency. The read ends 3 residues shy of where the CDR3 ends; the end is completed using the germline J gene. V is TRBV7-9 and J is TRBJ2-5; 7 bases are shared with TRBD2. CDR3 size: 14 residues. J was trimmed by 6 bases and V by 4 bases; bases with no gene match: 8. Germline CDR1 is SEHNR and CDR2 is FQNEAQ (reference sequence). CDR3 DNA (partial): TGTGCCAGCAGCTCTCGGACTAGTCCTAAGACC. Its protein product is CASSSRTSPKT. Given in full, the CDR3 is CASSSRTSPKTQYF.

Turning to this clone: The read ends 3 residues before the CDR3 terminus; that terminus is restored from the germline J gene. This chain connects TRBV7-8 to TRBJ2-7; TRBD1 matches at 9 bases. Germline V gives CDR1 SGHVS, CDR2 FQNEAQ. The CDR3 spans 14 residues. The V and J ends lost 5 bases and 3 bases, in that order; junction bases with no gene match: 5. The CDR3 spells CASSPRTGDYEQYF. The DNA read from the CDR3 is TGTGCCAGCAGCCCGCGGACAGGGGACTACGAG.

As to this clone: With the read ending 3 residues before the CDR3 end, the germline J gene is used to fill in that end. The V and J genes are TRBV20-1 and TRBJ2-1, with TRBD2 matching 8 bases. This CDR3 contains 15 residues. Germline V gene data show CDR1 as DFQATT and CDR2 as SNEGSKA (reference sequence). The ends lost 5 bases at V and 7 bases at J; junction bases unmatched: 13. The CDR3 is CSADPPRGAGNEQFF. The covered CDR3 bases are TGCAGTGCTGACCCACCGCGGGGGGCCGGTAATGAG.

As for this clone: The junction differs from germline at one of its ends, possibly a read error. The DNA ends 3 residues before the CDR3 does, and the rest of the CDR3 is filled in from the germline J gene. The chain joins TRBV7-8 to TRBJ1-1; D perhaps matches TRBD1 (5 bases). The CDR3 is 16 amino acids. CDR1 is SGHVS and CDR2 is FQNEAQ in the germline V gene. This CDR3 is CVSSSPFRVRNTEAFF. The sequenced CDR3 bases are TGTGTCAGCAGCTCCCCTTTCAGGGTGAGAAACACTGAA.

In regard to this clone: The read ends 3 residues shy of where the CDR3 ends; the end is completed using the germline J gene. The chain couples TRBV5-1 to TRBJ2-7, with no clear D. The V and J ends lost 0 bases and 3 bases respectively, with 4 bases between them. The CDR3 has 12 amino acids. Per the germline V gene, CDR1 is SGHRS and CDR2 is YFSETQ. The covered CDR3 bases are TGCGCCAGCAGCTTGGACGGCTACGAG. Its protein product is CASSLDGYE. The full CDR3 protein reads CASSLDGYEQYF.

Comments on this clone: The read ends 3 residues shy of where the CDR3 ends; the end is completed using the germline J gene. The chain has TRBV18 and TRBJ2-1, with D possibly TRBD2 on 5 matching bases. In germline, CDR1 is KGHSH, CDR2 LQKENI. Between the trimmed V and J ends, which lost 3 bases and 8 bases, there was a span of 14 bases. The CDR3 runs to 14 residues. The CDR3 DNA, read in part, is TGTGCCAGCTCACCGCTAGCCCACATCGATGAG. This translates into CASSPLAHIDE. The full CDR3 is CASSPLAHIDEQFF. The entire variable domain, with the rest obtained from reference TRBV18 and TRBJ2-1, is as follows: NAGVMQNPRHLVRRRGQEARLRCSPMKGHSHVYWYRQLPEEGLKFMVYLQKENIIDESGMPKERFSAEFPKEGPSILRIQQVVRGDSAAYFCASSPLAHIDEQFFGPGTRLTVL.

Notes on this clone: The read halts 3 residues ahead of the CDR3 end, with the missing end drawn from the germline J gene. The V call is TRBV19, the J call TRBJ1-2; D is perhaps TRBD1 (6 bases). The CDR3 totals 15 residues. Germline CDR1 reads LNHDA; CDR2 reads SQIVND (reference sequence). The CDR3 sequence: CASSIGRDTSYDYTF. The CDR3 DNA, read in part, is TGTGCCAGTAGTATAGGACGGGACACCTCCTACGAC.

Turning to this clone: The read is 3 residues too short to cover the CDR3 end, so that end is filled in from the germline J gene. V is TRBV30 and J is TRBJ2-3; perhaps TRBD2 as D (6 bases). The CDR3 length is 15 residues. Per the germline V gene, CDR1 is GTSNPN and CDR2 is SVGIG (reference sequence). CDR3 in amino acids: CAWSVGTYADQPQYF. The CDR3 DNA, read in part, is TGTGCCTGGAGTGTAGGGACTTATGCCGATCAGCCG.

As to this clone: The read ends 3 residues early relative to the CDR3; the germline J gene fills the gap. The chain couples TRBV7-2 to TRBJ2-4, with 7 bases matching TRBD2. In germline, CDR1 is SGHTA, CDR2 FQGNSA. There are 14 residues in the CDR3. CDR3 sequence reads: CASSSGTTNYGQYF. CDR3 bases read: TGTGCCAGCAGCTCAGGGACTACTAACTATGGT.

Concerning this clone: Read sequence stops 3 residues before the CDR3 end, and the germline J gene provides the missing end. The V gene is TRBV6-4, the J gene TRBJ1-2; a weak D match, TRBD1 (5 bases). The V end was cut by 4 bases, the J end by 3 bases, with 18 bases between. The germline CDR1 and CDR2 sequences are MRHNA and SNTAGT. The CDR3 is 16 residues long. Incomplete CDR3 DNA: TGTGCCAGCAGTGTCCGGAGGTCAGGGATTTACTATGGC. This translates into CASSVRRSGIYYG. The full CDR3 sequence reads CASSVRRSGIYYGYTF.

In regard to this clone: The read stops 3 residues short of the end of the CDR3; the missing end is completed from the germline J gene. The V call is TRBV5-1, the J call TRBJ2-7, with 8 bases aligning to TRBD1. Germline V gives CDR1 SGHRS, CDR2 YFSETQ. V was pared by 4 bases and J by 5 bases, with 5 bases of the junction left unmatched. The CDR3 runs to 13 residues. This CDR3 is CASSPGQGHEQYF. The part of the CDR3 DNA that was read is TGCGCCAGCAGCCCCGGACAGGGCCACGAG.

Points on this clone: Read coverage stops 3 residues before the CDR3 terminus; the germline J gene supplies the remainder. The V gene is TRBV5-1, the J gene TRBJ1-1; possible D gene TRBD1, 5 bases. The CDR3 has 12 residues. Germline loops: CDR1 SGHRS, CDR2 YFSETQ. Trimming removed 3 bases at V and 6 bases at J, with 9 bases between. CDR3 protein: CASSSTAPEAFF. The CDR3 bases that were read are TGCGCCAGCAGCTCGACAGCCCCTGAA.

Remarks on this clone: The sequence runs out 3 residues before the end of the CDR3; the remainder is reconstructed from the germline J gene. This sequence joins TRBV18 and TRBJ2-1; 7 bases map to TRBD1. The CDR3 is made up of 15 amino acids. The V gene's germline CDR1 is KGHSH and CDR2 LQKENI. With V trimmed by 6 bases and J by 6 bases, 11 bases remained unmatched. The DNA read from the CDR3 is TGTGCCAGCTCGACGTCCACAGGGGTCGGCAATGAG. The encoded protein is CASSTSTGVGNE. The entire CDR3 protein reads CASSTSTGVGNEQFF.

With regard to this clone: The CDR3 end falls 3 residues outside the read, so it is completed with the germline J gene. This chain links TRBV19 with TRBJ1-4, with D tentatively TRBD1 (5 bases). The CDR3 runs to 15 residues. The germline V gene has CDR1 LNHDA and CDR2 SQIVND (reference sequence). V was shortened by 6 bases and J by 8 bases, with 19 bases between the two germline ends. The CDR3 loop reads CASSLGGGFGEKLFF. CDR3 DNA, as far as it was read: TGTGCCAGTAGCCTTGGGGGGGGATTCGGCGAAAAA.